Sequencing of this T cell receptor (beta chain) was carried out in a study of cytomegalovirus exposure and HLA in healthy donors. Overall study findings and caveats: Researchers reported in a later analysis that a missense DCLRE1C variant was tied to TCR beta V- and J-gene trimming.

As for this clone: Its antigen is not identified.

It was with 60 Vbeta and 13 Jbeta primers that the PCR ran. TCRdb keeps only in-frame clones here, not all; method: immunoSEQ multiplex PCR. This table holds 130,000 to 150,000 clones, 60% to 80% found once. The germline V gene has CDR1 SGHRS and CDR2 YFSETQ. V lost 3 bases, J lost 2 bases, and 12 bases lay in between. The CDR3 covers 14 residues. The chain carries TRBV5-1 and TRBJ2-7; weak D call: TRBD1 (5 bases). The origin of this receptor is a woman in her 40s in good health and CMV-seropositive. The source material was PBMCs. The CDR3 sequence: CASSSMTEAYEQYF. The CDR3 DNA reads as TGCGCCAGCAGCTCGATGACAGAAGCCTACGAGCAGTACTTC.